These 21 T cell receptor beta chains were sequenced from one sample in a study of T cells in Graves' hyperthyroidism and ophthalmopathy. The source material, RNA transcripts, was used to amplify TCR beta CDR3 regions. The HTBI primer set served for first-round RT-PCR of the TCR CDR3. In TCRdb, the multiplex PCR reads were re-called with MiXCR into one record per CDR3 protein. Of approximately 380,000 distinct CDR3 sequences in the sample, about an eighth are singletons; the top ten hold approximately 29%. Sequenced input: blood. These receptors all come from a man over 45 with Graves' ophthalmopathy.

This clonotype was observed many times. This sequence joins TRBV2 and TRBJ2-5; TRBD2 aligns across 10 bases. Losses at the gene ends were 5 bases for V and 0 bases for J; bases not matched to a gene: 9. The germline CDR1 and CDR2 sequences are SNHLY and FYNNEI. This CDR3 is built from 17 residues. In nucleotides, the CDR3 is TGTGCCAGCAGTCGAGCGGGAGGGCCAATCAACCAAGAGACCCAGTACTTC. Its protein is CASSRAGGPINQETQYF.

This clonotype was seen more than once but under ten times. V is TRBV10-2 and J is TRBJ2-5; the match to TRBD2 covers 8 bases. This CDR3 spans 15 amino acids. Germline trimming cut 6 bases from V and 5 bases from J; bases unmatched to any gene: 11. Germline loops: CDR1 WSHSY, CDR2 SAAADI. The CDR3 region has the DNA TGCGCCAGCAGCCCGGCGAGCGGGAGCGCGGAGACCCAGTACTTC. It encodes CASSPASGSAETQYF.

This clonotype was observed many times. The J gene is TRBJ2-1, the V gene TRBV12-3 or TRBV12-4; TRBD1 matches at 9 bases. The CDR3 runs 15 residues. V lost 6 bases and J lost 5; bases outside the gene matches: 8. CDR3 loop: CASRTGTGRNNEQFF. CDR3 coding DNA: TGTGCCAGCAGAACCGGGACAGGGAGAAACAATGAGCAGTTCTTC.

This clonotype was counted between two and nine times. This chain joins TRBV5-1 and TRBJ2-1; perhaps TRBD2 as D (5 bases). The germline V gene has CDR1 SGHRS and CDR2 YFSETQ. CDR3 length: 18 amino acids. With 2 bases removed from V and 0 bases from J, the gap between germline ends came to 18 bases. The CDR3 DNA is TGCGCCAGCAGCTTTAGCCCCGCTAGAGGGAGCTCCTACAATGAGCAGTTCTTC. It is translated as CASSFSPARGSSYNEQFF.

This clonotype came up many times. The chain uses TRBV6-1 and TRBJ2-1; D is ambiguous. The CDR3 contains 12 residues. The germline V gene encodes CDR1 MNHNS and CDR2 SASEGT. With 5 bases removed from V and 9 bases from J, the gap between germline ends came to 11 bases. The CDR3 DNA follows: TGTGCCAGCAGTTACGCGGCGGTTGAGCAGTTCTTC. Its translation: CASSYAAVEQFF.

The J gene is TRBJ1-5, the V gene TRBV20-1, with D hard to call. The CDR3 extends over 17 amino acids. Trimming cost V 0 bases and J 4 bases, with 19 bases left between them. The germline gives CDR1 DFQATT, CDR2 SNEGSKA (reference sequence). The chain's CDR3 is CSARDQFSPRNNQPQHF. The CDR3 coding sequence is TGCAGTGCTAGAGATCAATTTTCTCCCCGGAATAATCAGCCCCAGCATTTT.

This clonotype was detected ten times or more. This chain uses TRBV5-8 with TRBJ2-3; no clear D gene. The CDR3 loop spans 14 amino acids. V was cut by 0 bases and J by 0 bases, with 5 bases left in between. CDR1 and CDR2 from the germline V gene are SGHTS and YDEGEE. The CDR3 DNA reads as TGTGCCAGCAGCTTGGTAGCTAGCACAGATACGCAGTATTTT. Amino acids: CASSLVASTDTQYF.

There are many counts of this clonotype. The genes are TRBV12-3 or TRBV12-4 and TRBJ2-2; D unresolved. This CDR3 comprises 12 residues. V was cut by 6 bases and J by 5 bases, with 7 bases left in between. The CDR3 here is CASRAQTGELFF. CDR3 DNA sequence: TGTGCCAGCAGGGCACAGACCGGGGAGCTGTTTTTT.

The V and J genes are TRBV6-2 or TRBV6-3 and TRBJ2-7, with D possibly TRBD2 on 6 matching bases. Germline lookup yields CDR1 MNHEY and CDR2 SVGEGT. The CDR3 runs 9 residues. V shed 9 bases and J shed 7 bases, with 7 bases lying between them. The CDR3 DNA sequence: TGTGCCAGAGGGAGGGAGCAGTACTTC. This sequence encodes CARGREQYF.

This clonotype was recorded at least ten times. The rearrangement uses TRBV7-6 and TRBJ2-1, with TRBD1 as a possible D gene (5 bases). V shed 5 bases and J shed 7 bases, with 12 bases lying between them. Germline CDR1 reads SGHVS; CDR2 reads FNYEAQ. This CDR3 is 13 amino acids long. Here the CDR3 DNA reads TGTGCCAGCAGCCAGGGTTGGGCAAATGAGCAGTTCTTC. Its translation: CASSQGWANEQFF. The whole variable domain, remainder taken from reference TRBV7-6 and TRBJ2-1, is GAGVSQSPRYKVTKRGQDVALRCDPISGHVSLYWYRQALGQGPEFLTYFNYEAQQDKSGLPNDRFSAERPEGSISTLTIQRTEQRDSAMYRCASSQGWANEQFFGPGTRLTVL.

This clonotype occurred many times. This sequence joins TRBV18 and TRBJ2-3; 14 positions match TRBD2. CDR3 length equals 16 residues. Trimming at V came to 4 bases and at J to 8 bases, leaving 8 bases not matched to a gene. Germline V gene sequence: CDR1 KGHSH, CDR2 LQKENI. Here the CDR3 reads CASSLDGLAGGVTQYF. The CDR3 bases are TGTGCCAGCTCACTCGATGGACTAGCGGGAGGAGTTACGCAGTATTTT. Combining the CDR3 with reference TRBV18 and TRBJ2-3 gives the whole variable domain NAGVMQNPRHLVRRRGQEARLRCSPMKGHSHVYWYRQLPEEGLKFMVYLQKENIIDESGMPKERFSAEFPKEGPSILRIQQVVRGDSAAYFCASSLDGLAGGVTQYFGPGTRLTVL.

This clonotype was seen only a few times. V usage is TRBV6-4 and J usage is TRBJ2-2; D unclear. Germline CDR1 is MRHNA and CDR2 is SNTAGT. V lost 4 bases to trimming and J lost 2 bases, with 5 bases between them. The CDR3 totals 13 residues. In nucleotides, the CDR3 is TGTGCCAGCAGTGTTGACAACACCGGGGAGCTGTTTTTT. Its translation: CASSVDNTGELFF.

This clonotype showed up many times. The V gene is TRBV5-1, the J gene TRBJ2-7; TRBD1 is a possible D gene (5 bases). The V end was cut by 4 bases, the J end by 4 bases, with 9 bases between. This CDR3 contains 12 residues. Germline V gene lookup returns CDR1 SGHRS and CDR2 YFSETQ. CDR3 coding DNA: TGCGCCAGCAGCGTATCAGGGTACGAGCAGTACTTC. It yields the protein CASSVSGYEQYF.

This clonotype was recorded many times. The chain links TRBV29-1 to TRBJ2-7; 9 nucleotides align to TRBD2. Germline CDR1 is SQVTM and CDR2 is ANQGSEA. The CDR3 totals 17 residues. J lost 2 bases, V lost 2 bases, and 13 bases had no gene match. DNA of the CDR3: TGCAGCGTTGAACAAGGGTCCGGTAGCGGGAGCCCCTACGAGCAGTACTTC. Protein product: CSVEQGSGSGSPYEQYF.

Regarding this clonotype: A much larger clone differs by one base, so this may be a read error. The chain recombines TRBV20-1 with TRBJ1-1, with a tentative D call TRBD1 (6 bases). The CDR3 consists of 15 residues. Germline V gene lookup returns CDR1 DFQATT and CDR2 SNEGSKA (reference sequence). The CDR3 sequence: CSARPSTGSTTEASF. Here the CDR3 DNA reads TGCAGTGCTAGACCCAGCACAGGGTCGACCACTGAAGCTTCCTTT.

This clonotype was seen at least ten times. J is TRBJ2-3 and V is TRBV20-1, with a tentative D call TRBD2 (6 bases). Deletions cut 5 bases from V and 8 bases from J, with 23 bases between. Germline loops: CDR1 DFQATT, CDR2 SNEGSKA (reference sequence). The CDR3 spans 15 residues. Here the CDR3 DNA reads TGCAGTGCTGGGGTGGCTAGCGAAGCCTGGAGTACGCAGTATTTT. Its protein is CSAGVASEAWSTQYF.

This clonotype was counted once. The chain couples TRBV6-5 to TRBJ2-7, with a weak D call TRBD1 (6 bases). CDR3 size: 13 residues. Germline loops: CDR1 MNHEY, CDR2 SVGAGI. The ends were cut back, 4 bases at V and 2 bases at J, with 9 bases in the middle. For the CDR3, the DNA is TGTGCCAGCAGTTGGGGACAACCCTACGAGCAGTACTTC. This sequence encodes CASSWGQPYEQYF.

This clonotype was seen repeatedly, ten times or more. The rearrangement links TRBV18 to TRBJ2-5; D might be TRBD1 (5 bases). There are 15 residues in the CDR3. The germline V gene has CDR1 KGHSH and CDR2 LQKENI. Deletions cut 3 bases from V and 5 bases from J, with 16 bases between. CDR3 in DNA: TGTGCCAGCTCACCGTCTACAAGGGGTCCGGAGACCCAGTACTTC. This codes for CASSPSTRGPETQYF. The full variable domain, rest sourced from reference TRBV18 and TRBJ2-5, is NAGVMQNPRHLVRRRGQEARLRCSPMKGHSHVYWYRQLPEEGLKFMVYLQKENIIDESGMPKERFSAEFPKEGPSILRIQQVVRGDSAAYFCASSPSTRGPETQYFGPGTRLLVL.

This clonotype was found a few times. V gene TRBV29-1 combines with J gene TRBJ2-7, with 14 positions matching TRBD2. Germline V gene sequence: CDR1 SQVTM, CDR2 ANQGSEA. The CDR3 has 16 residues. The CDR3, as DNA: TGCAGTGCGGGGGGACTAGCGGGAGAAGGAGCTATAACGCAGTACTTC. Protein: CSAGGLAGEGAITQYF.

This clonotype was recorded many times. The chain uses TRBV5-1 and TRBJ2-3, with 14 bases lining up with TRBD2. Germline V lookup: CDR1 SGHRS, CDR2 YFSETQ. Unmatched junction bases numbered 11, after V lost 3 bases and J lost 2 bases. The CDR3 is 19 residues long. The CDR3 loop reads CASSYGLAGGPTATDTQYF. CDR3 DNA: TGCGCCAGCAGCTACGGACTAGCGGGAGGCCCAACCGCCACAGATACGCAGTATTTT.

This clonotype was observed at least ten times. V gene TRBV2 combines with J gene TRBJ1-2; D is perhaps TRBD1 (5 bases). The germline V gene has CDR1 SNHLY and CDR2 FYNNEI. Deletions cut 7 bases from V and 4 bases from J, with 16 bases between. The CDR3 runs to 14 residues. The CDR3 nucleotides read TGTGCCAGCAAGAATAGAGAGGGGCCCTATGGCTACACCTTC. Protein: CASKNREGPYGYTF.